These 22 T cell receptor beta chains came from one sample sequenced in a study of T cell responses to AZD1222 COVID-19 vaccine. Sequencing was performed with immunoSEQ multiplex PCR; in TCRdb, only in-frame clones are kept and a portion is missing. This table has around 96,000 clones, roughly 90% appearing once. The sequences come from peripheral blood, collected on day 0 of AZD1222 vaccination. The receptors originated from an adult in good health.

V and J are TRBV7-2 and TRBJ1-5; D perhaps matches TRBD1 (6 bases). CDR3 length: 14 residues. In germline, CDR1 is SGHTA, CDR2 FQGNSA. Trimming cost V 5 bases and J 5 bases, with 13 bases left between them. In nucleotides, the CDR3 is TGTGCCAGCAGCCCTCCAGGGGACTATCAGCCCCAGCATTTT. This translates into CASSPPGDYQPQHF.

V is TRBV10-1 and J is TRBJ2-7, with D uncertain. Germline CDR1 is WNHNN and CDR2 is SYGVQD (reference sequence). Trimming stripped 3 bases from V and 0 bases from J, with 3 bases between. CDR3 size: 12 residues. The CDR3 DNA sequence: TGCGCCAGCAGTGACTCCTCCTACGAGCAGTACTTC. It encodes CASSDSSYEQYF.

The chain couples TRBV19 to TRBJ2-6, with no clear D. Trimming removed 3 bases at V and 0 bases at J, with 9 bases between. CDR3 size: 16 residues. Germline values: CDR1 LNHDA, CDR2 SQIVND (reference sequence). DNA of the CDR3: TGTGCCAGTAGTATCTTCGACGGCTCTGGGGCCAACGTCCTGACTTTC. It yields the protein CASSIFDGSGANVLTF.

This chain connects TRBV19 to TRBJ2-6; D not resolved. The CDR3 extends over 17 amino acids. Deletions cut 3 bases from V and 0 bases from J, with 12 bases between. Germline V gene data show CDR1 as LNHDA and CDR2 as SQIVND (reference sequence). The DNA for the CDR3 is TGTGCCAGTAGTATCTCGGGCCTTCCCTCTGGGGCCAACGTCCTGACTTTC. This translates into CASSISGLPSGANVLTF.

The J gene is TRBJ2-5, the V gene TRBV29-1; D unclear. The CDR3 spans 11 residues. Per the germline V gene, CDR1 is SQVTM and CDR2 is ANQGSEA. Trimming stripped 4 bases from V and 2 bases from J, with 5 bases between. CDR3 protein: CSVGPQETQYF. In nucleotides, the CDR3 is TGCAGCGTTGGACCGCAAGAGACCCAGTACTTC.

This clone occurred once. The chain's CDR3 is CASNEGWAYEQYF. The CDR3 coding sequence is TGTGCCAGCAATGAGGGGTGGGCCTACGAGCAGTACTTC. V and J are TRBV11-2 and TRBJ2-7; possibly TRBD1 or TRBD2 for D (5 bases each). CDR3 length equals 13 residues. V was shortened by 7 bases and J by 2 bases, with 12 bases between the two germline ends. Per the germline V gene, CDR1 is SGHAT and CDR2 is FQNNGV.

The J gene is TRBJ1-2, the V gene TRBV19; D is perhaps TRBD1 (6 bases). V shed 0 bases and J shed 4 bases, with 15 bases lying between them. CDR1 and CDR2 (germline): LNHDA, SQIVND (reference sequence). CDR3 length: 16 residues. The CDR3: CASSIDFSTGGYGYTF. CDR3 sequence (DNA): TGTGCCAGTAGTATAGATTTCTCGACAGGAGGCTATGGCTACACCTTC.

V and J are TRBV7-6 and TRBJ1-6; unclear D gene. Germline-derived CDR1 and CDR2 are SGHVS and FNYEAQ. The CDR3 runs 14 residues. The V end lost 7 bases, the J end lost 0 bases, and 7 bases lay between the germline ends. The CDR3 DNA is TGTGCCAGCAAAGCGAGCTCCTATAATTCACCCCTCCACTTT. This codes for CASKASSYNSPLHF.

The CDR3 DNA is TGTGCCAGCAGCTTGGAGGCGCAGGGCGGATCACCCCTCCACTTT. Its protein product is CASSLEAQGGSPLHF. The chain recombines TRBV5-8 with TRBJ1-6; a possible D gene is TRBD1 (5 bases). Per germline, CDR1 SGHTS and CDR2 YDEGEE. The ends were cut back, 0 bases at V and 10 bases at J, with 14 bases in the middle. The CDR3 has 15 residues.

The V call is TRBV5-6, the J call TRBJ2-3; possible D gene TRBD2, 6 bases. Trimming shortened V by 4 bases and J by 5 bases, and 17 bases separated the two germline ends. CDR3 length: 15 residues. The germline gives CDR1 SGHDT, CDR2 YYEEEE. Here the CDR3 reads CASSPGDSAGDTQYF. CDR3 DNA: TGTGCCAGCAGCCCTGGGGACTCGGCTGGAGATACGCAGTATTTT.

The V call is TRBV2, the J call TRBJ1-6, with D tentatively TRBD1 (6 bases). In germline, CDR1 is SNHLY, CDR2 FYNNEI. V dropped 5 bases and J dropped 0 bases, with 8 bases sitting between them. The CDR3 has 15 amino acids. The DNA for the CDR3 is TGTGCCAGCAGTAAGGACAGCTCCTATAATTCACCCCTCCACTTT. Translating gives CASSKDSSYNSPLHF.

The V and J genes are TRBV11-2 and TRBJ1-2; weak D call: TRBD1 (5 bases). CDR1 and CDR2 (germline): SGHAT, FQNNGV. The ends were cut back, 5 bases at V and 3 bases at J, with 13 bases in the middle. The CDR3 spans 14 residues. The CDR3 protein is CASSPWGEDYGYTF. The CDR3 nucleotides are TGTGCCAGCAGCCCCTGGGGGGAAGACTATGGCTACACCTTC.

The rearrangement uses TRBV5-1 and TRBJ1-4, with D unclear. Deletions cut 4 bases from V and 4 bases from J, with 5 bases between. This CDR3 contains 12 residues. The germline CDR1 and CDR2 sequences are SGHRS and YFSETQ. This CDR3 reads CASSTDNEKLFF. The CDR3, as DNA: TGCGCCAGCAGCACAGATAATGAAAAACTGTTTTTT. Using reference TRBV5-1 and TRBJ1-4 for the parts outside the CDR3, the full variable domain is KAGVTQTPRYLIKTRGQQVTLSCSPISGHRSVSWYQQTPGQGLQFLFEYFSETQRNKGNFPGRFSGRQFSNSRSEMNVSTLELGDSALYLCASSTDNEKLFFGSGTQLSVL.

This clone was detected ten times or more. The chain carries TRBV6-4 and TRBJ2-5; TRBD2 is a possible D gene (6 bases). The CDR3 is made up of 13 amino acids. Deletions cut 5 bases from V and 1 base from J, with 8 bases between. Germline loops: CDR1 MRHNA, CDR2 SNTAGT. The CDR3: CASSPSAQETQYF. The DNA of the CDR3 is TGTGCCAGCAGTCCTAGCGCCCAAGAGACCCAGTACTTC.

The gene calls are TRBV14 and TRBJ1-4; D possibly corresponds to TRBD1 (6 bases). Trimming pared 3 bases from V and 7 bases from J, leaving 24 bases between. CDR1 and CDR2 (germline): SGHDN, FVKESK. This CDR3 is 18 amino acids long. The CDR3: CASSQRSFQGRLGEKLFF. In nucleotides, the CDR3 is TGTGCCAGCAGCCAGCGTTCTTTCCAGGGGCGCCTCGGTGAAAAACTGTTTTTT. The variable domain in full, completed from reference TRBV14 and TRBJ1-4, reads EAGVTQFPSHSVIEKGQTVTLRCDPISGHDNLYWYRRVMGKEIKFLLHFVKESKQDESGMPNNRFLAERTGGTYSTLKVQPAELEDSGVYFCASSQRSFQGRLGEKLFFGSGTQLSVL.

The V and J genes are TRBV3-1 (or the pseudogene TRBV3-2) and TRBJ1-6; D is perhaps TRBD1 (5 bases). CDR3 length: 15 amino acids. Germline CDR1 LGHDT, CDR2 YNNKEL (reference sequence). V lost 4 bases and J lost 13, with 20 bases in between. CDR3 region: CASSPLQGGLVPLHF. The CDR3 coding sequence is TGTGCCAGCAGCCCCCTCCAGGGCGGCTTGGTGCCCCTCCACTTT.

The chain employs TRBV6-5 and TRBJ2-7; 10 nucleotides agree with TRBD2. Germline V gene sequence: CDR1 MNHEY, CDR2 SVGAGI. J lost 6 bases, V lost 7 bases, and 9 bases had no gene match. The CDR3 loop spans 14 amino acids. The CDR3 loop reads CASIKTWTSGEQYF. As DNA, the CDR3 is TGTGCCAGCATCAAGACTTGGACTAGCGGCGAGCAGTACTTC.

J is TRBJ1-2 and V is TRBV12-3 or TRBV12-4; D not resolved. V gave up 3 bases and J gave up 1 base, with 6 bases separating them. The CDR3 length is 13 residues. CDR3 sequence reads: CASSLSSNYGYTF. CDR3 DNA: TGTGCCAGCAGTTTGTCCAGTAACTATGGCTACACCTTC.

CDR3 region: CASSEPTTGSEQFF. DNA of the CDR3: TGTGCCAGCAGTGAACCGACCACAGGGAGTGAGCAGTTCTTC. The rearrangement links TRBV6-1 to TRBJ2-1; weak D call: TRBD1 (6 bases). The CDR3 is 14 amino acids. Germline CDR1 MNHNS, CDR2 SASEGT. V was shortened by 2 bases and J by 9 bases, with 14 bases between the two germline ends.

The rearrangement links TRBV19 to TRBJ1-2, with a possible D match to TRBD1 (6 bases). From germline, CDR1 is LNHDA and CDR2 SQIVND (reference sequence). Trimming shortened V by 3 bases and J by 2 bases, and 10 bases separated the two germline ends. This CDR3 has 14 amino acids. CDR3 loop: CASSIRGANYGYTF. For the CDR3, the DNA is TGTGCCAGTAGTATCCGGGGGGCGAACTATGGCTACACCTTC.

This clone appeared a single time. The chain carries TRBV9 and TRBJ1-1; TRBD1 might be the D (5 bases). The CDR3 has 17 residues. CDR1 and CDR2 (germline): SGDLS, YYNGEE. Trimming left V 4 bases short and J 1 base short, with 20 bases between. The CDR3 sequence: CASSLSFTHDRNTEAFF. The CDR3, as DNA: TGTGCCAGCAGCCTCTCCTTTACACACGACAGGAACACTGAAGCTTTCTTT. Using reference TRBV9 and TRBJ1-1 for the parts outside the CDR3, the full variable domain is DSGVTQTPKHLITATGQRVTLRCSPRSGDLSVYWYQQSLDQGLQFLIQYYNGEERAKGNILERFSAQQFPDLHSELNLSSLELGDSALYFCASSLSFTHDRNTEAFFGQGTRLTVV.

The chain employs TRBV6-4 and TRBJ2-3, with unresolved D. This CDR3 is built from 14 residues. The V end lost 2 bases, the J end lost 1 base, and 7 bases lay between the germline ends. The germline CDR1 and CDR2 sequences are MRHNA and SNTAGT. DNA of the CDR3: TGTGCCAGCAGTGACGGGTTGGGCACAGATACGCAGTATTTT. Protein product: CASSDGLGTDTQYF.